This TCR beta chain was documented in a study of T-cell memory formation after mild COVID-19. TCRdb re-derived calls from the 5' RACE reads in MiXCR, one entry per CDR3 protein. The sample lists fewer than 300,000 distinct CDR3 sequences, 16% occurring once. Notes on the study in general: Shrinking CD4+ clones were chiefly CM and EM; CD8+ ones were chiefly EMRA. Clones that contracted from day 15 to 85 were balanced CD4/CD8, while later expanders leaned CD4+.

With regard to this clonotype: The target antigen is unknown.

V was trimmed by 6 bases and J by 1 base, leaving 6 bases between them. The germline CDR1 and CDR2 sequences are SQVTM and ANQGSEA. CDR3 length equals 11 residues. This sequence was found in a man between 18 and 35 years old who had mild COVID-19 (a few samples of this study predate the infection). Cell type and time point are not known. The chain is built from TRBV29-1 and TRBJ1-1, with D unresolved. The sample consisted of PBMCs or a T cell subset sorted from them (not recorded which). For the CDR3, the DNA is TGCAGCGTGGCAACGAACACTGAAGCTTTCTTT. The encoded protein is CSVATNTEAFF. The full variable domain, rest sourced from reference TRBV29-1 and TRBJ1-1, is SAVISQKPSRDICQRGTSLTIQCQVDSQVTMMFWYRQQPGQSLTLIATANQGSEATYESGFVIDKFPISRPNLTFSTLTVSNMSPEDSSIYLCSVATNTEAFFGQGTRLTVV.